Listed below are T cell receptor beta chains from one sample, sequenced in a study of T cells in Graves' hyperthyroidism and ophthalmopathy. TCRdb reprocessed the multiplex PCR reads with MiXCR, giving one entry per CDR3 protein. The sample yields some 300,000 distinct CDR3 sequences, about an eighth seen once. Source material: blood. The receptors derive from a woman between 35 and 50 years old with Graves' hyperthyroidism. The CDR3 runs from the conserved cysteine through the conserved F or W. The D gene is left open where the match is weak. Clone size is not always given. Where it is, it says once, few, many or a class for expanded clones.

few	TRBD1	15	TRBJ1-2	TRBV18	CASSPLTGSSYGYTF	TGTGCCAGCTCACCACTGACAGGGAGCAGCTATGGCTACACCTTC
-	-	12	TRBJ2-1	TRBV20-1	CSATSPRGSSFF	TGCAGTGCTACTAGTCCCCGGGGCAGTTCGTTCTTC
-	TRBD1	16	TRBJ2-1	TRBV6-4	CASSDHARDRVGEQFF	TGTGCCAGCAGCGATCACGCCCGGGACAGGGTAGGTGAGCAGTTCTTC
-	-	14	TRBJ2-5	TRBV20-1	CSARGGRKQETQYF	TGCAGTGCTAGAGGGGGGCGTAAGCAAGAGACCCAGTACTTC
few	-	12	TRBJ1-2	TRBV3-1	CASSSRVSGYTF	TGTGCCAGCAGCTCACGGGTCTCTGGCTACACCTTC
-	TRBD1	13	TRBJ2-5	TRBV3-1	CATSIRDRGTQYF	TGTGCCACCTCAATTCGGGACAGGGGAACCCAGTACTTC
-	-	16	TRBJ1-4	TRBV19	CASSISSGVANEKLFF	TGTGCCAGTAGTATCTCCTCGGGGGTTGCAAATGAAAAACTGTTTTTT
-	-	15	TRBJ1-3	TRBV5-1	CASSLGSPPGNTIYF	TGCGCCAGCAGCTTGGGATCCCCTCCTGGAAACACCATATATTTT
-	-	14	TRBJ2-2	TRBV9	CASSVGSALFGLFF	TGTGCCAGCAGCGTAGGGTCTGCACTCTTCGGGCTGTTTTTT
many	-	17	TRBJ2-1	TRBV6-1	CASSGVPGGDPLDEQFF	TGTGCCAGCAGTGGAGTCCCCGGGGGCGATCCTTTGGATGAGCAGTTCTTC
once	TRBD2	16	TRBJ2-2	TRBV7-2	CASSLSLAGGTGELFF	TGTGCCAGCAGCTTATCGCTAGCGGGAGGCACCGGGGAGCTGTTTTTT
many	-	12	TRBJ2-7	TRBV20-1	CSAPGRYYEQYF	TGCAGTGCCCCTGGACGGTACTACGAGCAGTACTTC
many	-	11	TRBJ1-2	TRBV20-1	CSAEYGSGYTF	TGCAGTGCTGAATATGGATCTGGCTACACCTTC
many	-	14	TRBJ1-1	TRBV6-4	CASPRRGRNTEAFF	TGTGCCAGCCCTCGGCGGGGGCGGAACACTGAAGCTTTCTTT
-	TRBD2	16	TRBJ2-2	TRBV6-2/TRBV6-3	CASSNRGSWRTGELFF	TGTGCCAGCAGCAACCGCGGGAGTTGGAGGACCGGGGAGCTGTTTTTT
many	-	15	TRBJ2-3	TRBV7-9	CASSSSGRSTDTQYF	TGTGCCAGCAGCTCCTCGGGCAGAAGCACAGATACGCAGTATTTT
few	-	14	TRBJ1-6	TRBV25-1	CASSVTVDNSPLHF	TGTGCCAGCAGTGTAACAGTTGATAATTCACCCCTCCACTTT
many	-	14	TRBJ1-3	TRBV30	CAWSEGTSGNTIYF	TGTGCCTGGAGTGAGGGGACTTCTGGAAACACTATATATTTT
-	TRBD2	15	TRBJ2-3	TRBV7-2	CASRAGLVGTDTQYF	TGTGCCAGCAGGGCGGGACTAGTTGGCACAGATACGCAGTATTTT
many	TRBD1	16	TRBJ2-1	TRBV6-2/TRBV6-3	CASSSPEGAWYNEQFF	TGTGCCAGCAGTTCCCCCGAGGGGGCCTGGTACAATGAGCAGTTCTTC
few	-	12	TRBJ1-2	TRBV6-2/TRBV6-3	CASGQANYGYTF	TGTGCCAGCGGACAAGCTAACTATGGCTACACCTTC
many	TRBD1	16	TRBJ1-1	TRBV2	CASSENYRGKTLKRIF	TGTGCCAGCAGTGAAAATTACAGGGGCAAAACACTGAAGCGGATCTTT
many	TRBD1	16	TRBJ1-5	TRBV6-1	CASSEYEDRVNQPQHF	TGTGCCAGCAGTGAATATGAGGACAGGGTTAATCAGCCCCAGCATTTT
many	-	13	TRBJ1-2	TRBV20-1	CSARRGGSYGYTF	TGCAGTGCTAGGAGAGGCGGGAGCTATGGCTACACCTTC
-	-	15	TRBJ1-6	TRBV3-1	CASSQGAPLNSPLHF	TGTGCCAGCAGCCAAGGGGCCCCCCTTAATTCACCCCTCCACTTT
many	TRBD1	14	TRBJ2-5	TRBV6-1	CASSSQGPQETQYF	TGTGCCAGCAGTTCACAGGGGCCCCAAGAGACCCAGTACTTC
few	-	15	TRBJ2-1	TRBV27	CASSLNVGSYNEQFF	TGTGCCAGCAGTTTAAATGTTGGCTCCTACAATGAGCAGTTCTTC
many	-	14	TRBJ2-7	TRBV28	CASSLSFSSYEQYF	TGTGCCAGCAGTCTAAGTTTTAGCTCCTACGAGCAGTACTTC
many	-	12	TRBJ2-5	TRBV2	CASSWTKETQYF	TGTGCCAGCAGCTGGACTAAGGAGACCCAGTACTTC
many	TRBD2	13	TRBJ2-3	TRBV2	CASSVAGTDTQYF	TGTGCCAGCAGCGTAGCGGGAACAGATACGCAGTATTTT
many	-	15	TRBJ2-1	TRBV28	CASSLGVGTYNEQFF	TGTGCCAGCAGTTTAGGGGTGGGAACCTACAATGAGCAGTTCTTC
many	TRBD1	14	TRBJ2-7	TRBV6-1	CASKAGTGGYEQYF	TGTGCCAGCAAGGCCGGGACAGGGGGCTACGAGCAGTACTTC
many	-	14	TRBJ1-1	TRBV7-9	CASSLVRSRTEAFF	TGTGCCAGCAGCTTAGTTCGGTCGCGTACTGAAGCTTTCTTT
few	TRBD1	15	TRBJ2-7	TRBV6-1	CASRYRGQHSYEQYF	TGTGCCAGCCGATACAGGGGCCAACATTCCTACGAGCAGTACTTC
many	-	14	TRBJ2-3	TRBV28	CASSSEFQADTQYF	TGTGCCAGCAGTTCAGAGTTCCAGGCAGATACGCAGTATTTT
many	TRBD2	13	TRBJ2-1	TRBV19	CASRVAGAVEQFF	TGTGCCAGTAGGGTAGCGGGAGCCGTTGAGCAGTTCTTC
many	TRBD1	13	TRBJ1-2	TRBV6-1	CASSSGQGGGYTF	TGTGCCAGCAGCTCCGGACAGGGTGGTGGCTACACCTTC
many	-	11	TRBJ2-7	TRBV29-1	CSVEGSDEQYF	TGCAGCGTTGAAGGCTCTGACGAGCAGTACTTC
many	-	15	TRBJ2-1	TRBV20-1	CSAEDQGGSYNEQFF	TGCAGTGCTGAAGACCAGGGGGGCTCCTACAATGAGCAGTTCTTC
-	-	14	TRBJ2-5	TRBV20-1	CSAIPGLMGETQYF	TGCAGTGCCATCCCCGGACTTATGGGGGAGACCCAGTACTTC
many	-	14	TRBJ2-3	TRBV5-8	CASSLFGSTDTQYF	TGTGCCAGCAGCTTGTTCGGGTCCACAGATACGCAGTATTTT
-	-	14	TRBJ2-7	TRBV4-1	CASSQAEVSYEQYF	TGCGCCAGCAGCCAGGCAGAGGTGTCGTACGAGCAGTACTTC
-	-	13	TRBJ1-1	TRBV11-2	CASSLDRITEAFF	TGTGCCAGCAGTCTAGACAGGATTACTGAAGCTTTCTTT
many	-	15	TRBJ2-3	TRBV6-1	CASRPSSRPENTQYF	TGTGCCAGCAGACCTAGCTCAAGACCCGAAAATACGCAGTATTTT
many	-	13	TRBJ1-1	TRBV10-3	CAINPGGGTEAFF	TGTGCCATCAACCCCGGTGGGGGCACTGAAGCTTTCTTT
-	-	14	TRBJ2-2	TRBV6-1	CASSGGETAGELFF	TGTGCCAGCAGTGGGGGGGAAACGGCCGGGGAGCTGTTTTTT
many	-	14	TRBJ1-6	TRBV27	CASSTGAGRTPLHF	TGTGCCAGCAGCACGGGGGCAGGGAGGACACCCCTCCACTTT
-	TRBD2	16	TRBJ2-1	TRBV25-1	CASSEHPTSGRNEQFF	TGTGCCAGCAGTGAACACCCCACTAGCGGGAGGAATGAGCAGTTCTTC
many	TRBD2	15	TRBJ2-3	TRBV7-8	CASRQLAGVSDTQYF	TGTGCCAGCAGGCAACTAGCGGGAGTTTCAGATACGCAGTATTTT
-	-	14	TRBJ2-5	TRBV12-5	CASGLMGRQETQYF	TGTGCTAGTGGTTTAATGGGGCGGCAAGAGACCCAGTACTTC
-	-	14	TRBJ2-3	TRBV20-1	CSAQGVEGTDTQYF	TGCAGTGCTCAGGGAGTTGAGGGCACAGATACGCAGTATTTT
many	-	15	TRBJ1-5	TRBV12-3/TRBV12-4	CASSFGALGNQPQHF	TGTGCCAGCAGTTTCGGGGCGTTGGGCAATCAGCCCCAGCATTTT
many	TRBD1	14	TRBJ2-5	TRBV5-6	CASSYGTGSKTQYF	TGTGCCAGCAGCTATGGGACAGGGTCGAAGACCCAGTACTTC
-	TRBD2	15	TRBJ2-3	TRBV28	CASSQTSGYTDTQYF	TGTGCCAGCAGTCAGACTAGCGGCTACACAGATACGCAGTATTTT
many	-	14	TRBJ2-5	TRBV18	CASSPRGYGETQYF	TGTGCCAGCTCACCGAGGGGATATGGGGAGACCCAGTACTTC
many	-	16	TRBJ2-5	TRBV27	CASSPAPGSARETQYF	TGTGCCAGCAGTCCTGCCCCGGGCTCAGCGAGGGAGACCCAGTACTTC